The 16 T cell receptor beta chains presented below share a single source sample, sequenced in a study of blood T cell repertoires in COVID-19. Assay used: immunoSEQ multiplex PCR; TCRdb lists only in-frame clones, some missing. The table has under 250,000 clones, around 83% seen once; the top ten hold approximately 8.6%. The source material was peripheral blood. All receptors come from a middle-aged man with active or convalescent COVID-19.

This clone has a handful of counts. V is TRBV2 and J is TRBJ1-5; D gene unclear. With 6 bases removed from V and 0 bases from J, the gap between germline ends came to 12 bases. The CDR3 length is 15 residues. Germline V lookup: CDR1 SNHLY, CDR2 FYNNEI. CDR3 amino acids: CASSKGGYSNQPQHF. The CDR3 nucleotides are TGTGCCAGCAGCAAGGGAGGTTATAGCAATCAGCCCCAGCATTTT.

The genes are TRBV28 and TRBJ1-5, with D perhaps TRBD1 (5 bases). Germline V CDR1 and CDR2: MDHEN, SYDVKM. Trimming pared 1 base from V and 4 bases from J, leaving 8 bases between. This CDR3 spans 14 amino acids. The CDR3 nucleotides are TGTGCCAGCAGTTTATTAGCAGGGAATCAGCCCCAGCATTTT. Protein: CASSLLAGNQPQHF.

The genes are TRBV6-5 and TRBJ1-4; D not certain. The ends were cut back, 6 bases at V and 9 bases at J, with 20 bases in the middle. Germline V gene sequence: CDR1 MNHEY, CDR2 SVGAGI. This CDR3 spans 15 amino acids. DNA of the CDR3: TGTGCCAGCAGCCCCCAGGAGGAAGGAATGAAAAAACTGTTTTTT. It codes for CASSPQEEGMKKLFF.

The V call is TRBV11-3, the J call TRBJ2-2; D may be TRBD2 (6 bases). The CDR3 length is 19 residues. Germline V CDR1 and CDR2: SGHNT, YENEEA. With 2 bases removed from V and 0 bases from J, the gap between germline ends came to 19 bases. CDR3 region: CASSLIRGTEWANTGELFF. CDR3 sequence (DNA): TGTGCCAGCAGCTTAATCCGCGGGACCGAATGGGCGAACACCGGGGAGCTGTTTTTT.

V and J are TRBV5-1 and TRBJ1-1; tentatively, D is TRBD1 (6 bases). The CDR3 is 13 residues long. Per the germline V gene, CDR1 is SGHRS and CDR2 is YFSETQ. Trimming pared 2 bases from V and 5 bases from J, leaving 10 bases between. The CDR3 is CASSFEGQTEAFF. The CDR3 coding sequence is TGCGCCAGCAGCTTTGAGGGACAAACTGAAGCTTTCTTT.

The V call is TRBV3-1 (or the pseudogene TRBV3-2), the J call TRBJ2-1; no definite D call. CDR1 is LGHDT and CDR2 is YNNKEL in the germline V gene (reference sequence). This CDR3 region has 12 residues. V lost 4 bases to trimming and J lost 6 bases, with 7 bases between them. The CDR3: CASSLSSNEQFF. CDR3 sequence (DNA): TGTGCCAGCAGCCTGAGTTCCAATGAGCAGTTCTTC.

The chain employs TRBV19 and TRBJ1-4; no clear D gene. The CDR3 loop spans 15 amino acids. V was cut by 2 bases and J by 8 bases, with 15 bases left in between. In germline, CDR1 is LNHDA, CDR2 SQIVND (reference sequence). CDR3 amino acids: CASSIRVDKNEKLFF. CDR3 sequence (DNA): TGTGCCAGTAGTATACGCGTAGATAAGAACGAAAAACTGTTTTTT. Using reference TRBV19 and TRBJ1-4 for the parts outside the CDR3, the full variable domain is DGGITQSPKYLFRKEGQNVTLSCEQNLNHDAMYWYRQDPGQGLRLIYYSQIVNDFQKGDIAEGYSVSREKKESFPLTVTSAQKNPTAFYLCASSIRVDKNEKLFFGSGTQLSVL.

This clone was counted a few times. This sequence joins TRBV10-3 and TRBJ2-7, with 10 nucleotides matching TRBD1. The CDR3 is 15 amino acids. J was trimmed by 3 bases and V by 3 bases; bases with no gene match: 5. Germline V gives CDR1 ENHRY, CDR2 SYGVKD. CDR3 nucleotide sequence: TGTGCCATCAGTGATTCCGGGACAGGGGACTACGAGCAGTACTTC. Residues: CAISDSGTGDYEQYF.

A single count supports this clone. The rearrangement links TRBV6-1 to TRBJ1-2; D gene ambiguous. The CDR3 spans 13 residues. Germline CDR1 is MNHNS and CDR2 is SASEGT. Trimming removed 5 bases at V and 2 bases at J, with 9 bases between. This chain's CDR3 is CASSYVANYGYTF. For the CDR3, the DNA is TGTGCCAGCAGTTATGTTGCGAACTATGGCTACACCTTC.

This chain links TRBV5-6 with TRBJ1-6; 7 nucleotides match TRBD1. With V trimmed by 2 bases and J by 7 bases, 6 bases remained unmatched. The CDR3 is 15 residues long. Germline V CDR1 and CDR2: SGHDT, YYEEEE. CDR3 nucleotides: TGTGCCAGCAGCTTCGCAGGGGGTGGGAATTCACCCCTCCACTTT. Its translation: CASSFAGGGNSPLHF.

The J gene is TRBJ1-1, the V gene TRBV30; a possible D gene is TRBD1 (6 bases). The CDR3 extends over 11 amino acids. Germline lookup yields CDR1 GTSNPN and CDR2 SVGIG (reference sequence). V lost 3 bases and J lost 10, with 12 bases in between. The CDR3 region is CAWSRTERAFF. The CDR3 DNA is TGTGCCTGGAGCCGGACAGAGAGAGCTTTCTTT. The complete variable domain, with remaining parts taken from reference TRBV30 and TRBJ1-1, reads SQTIHQWPATLVQPVGSPLSLECTVEGTSNPNLYWYRQAAGRGLQLLFYSVGIGQISSEVPQNLSASRPQDRQFILSSKKLLLSDSGFYLCAWSRTERAFFGQGTRLTVV.

This chain uses TRBV5-1 with TRBJ1-4, with 11 bases matching TRBD1. Losses at the gene ends were 2 bases for V and 1 base for J; bases not matched to a gene: 4. The CDR3 is made up of 17 amino acids. CDR1 and CDR2 (germline): SGHRS, YFSETQ. The CDR3 protein is CASSFGTGGGTNEKLFF. The DNA of the CDR3 is TGCGCCAGCAGCTTTGGGACAGGGGGTGGAACTAATGAAAAACTGTTTTTT.

A few counts support this clone. This chain links TRBV2 with TRBJ1-5; 8 bases line up with TRBD1. The CDR3 sequence is 15 residues long. Germline CDR1 and CDR2: SNHLY and FYNNEI. V dropped 5 bases and J dropped 6; count of bases not matched to a gene: 9. DNA for the CDR3: TGTGCCAGCAGTCTGGACAGGGCCAGGGGTCAGCCCCAGCATTTT. It specifies CASSLDRARGQPQHF.

This clone was counted ten times or more. The chain carries TRBV5-1 and TRBJ1-3, with a tentative D call TRBD1 (5 bases). V was clipped by 9 bases and J by 4 bases, with 17 bases between them. The CDR3 covers 14 residues. Germline V gene data show CDR1 as SGHRS and CDR2 as YFSETQ. CDR3 in amino acids: CATSDAGGGNTIYF. CDR3 in DNA: TGCGCCACCTCCGATGCCGGGGGAGGAAACACCATATATTTT.

The chain combines TRBV27 with TRBJ2-7; D is undetermined. The ends were cut back, 1 base at V and 6 bases at J, with 19 bases in the middle. Germline V lookup: CDR1 MNHEY, CDR2 SMNVEV (reference sequence). The length of the CDR3 is 16 residues. The CDR3 DNA sequence: TGTGCCAGCAGTTTATACGCCGCAGGTCGTGCGTCCGAGCAGTACTTC. Translation gives CASSLYAAGRASEQYF.

The V and J genes are TRBV6-1 and TRBJ1-2; maybe TRBD1 (6 bases). The CDR3 is 13 amino acids. Germline assignment: CDR1 MNHNS and CDR2 SASEGT. V lost 2 bases and J 7 bases, leaving 11 bases between the germline ends. The CDR3 loop is CASSESNRAGYTF. CDR3 nucleotides: TGTGCCAGCAGTGAATCGAACAGGGCTGGCTACACCTTC.